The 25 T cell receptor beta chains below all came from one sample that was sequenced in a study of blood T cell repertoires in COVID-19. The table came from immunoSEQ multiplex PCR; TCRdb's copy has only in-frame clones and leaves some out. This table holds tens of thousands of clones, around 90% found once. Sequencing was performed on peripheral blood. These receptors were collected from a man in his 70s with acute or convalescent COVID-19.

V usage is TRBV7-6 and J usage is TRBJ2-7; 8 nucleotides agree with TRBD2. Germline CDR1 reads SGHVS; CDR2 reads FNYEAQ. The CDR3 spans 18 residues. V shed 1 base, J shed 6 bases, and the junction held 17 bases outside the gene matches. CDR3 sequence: CASSLEPAGGLDAIEQYF. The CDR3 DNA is TGTGCCAGCAGCTTAGAGCCCGCGGGGGGACTAGACGCGATCGAGCAGTACTTC. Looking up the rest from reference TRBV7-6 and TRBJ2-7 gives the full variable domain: GAGVSQSPRYKVTKRGQDVALRCDPISGHVSLYWYRQALGQGPEFLTYFNYEAQQDKSGLPNDRFSAERPEGSISTLTIQRTEQRDSAMYRCASSLEPAGGLDAIEQYFGPGTRLTVT.

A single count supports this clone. In nucleotides, the CDR3 is TGTGCCAGCAGCCAACTCGGTCGGGGTAGCGGCTACGAGCAGTACTTC. Amino acids: CASSQLGRGSGYEQYF. The chain links TRBV11-2 to TRBJ2-7; D perhaps matches TRBD2 (6 bases). CDR1 SGHAT and CDR2 FQNNGV come from the germline V gene. With 5 bases removed from V and 3 bases from J, the gap between germline ends came to 20 bases. The CDR3 runs to 16 residues.

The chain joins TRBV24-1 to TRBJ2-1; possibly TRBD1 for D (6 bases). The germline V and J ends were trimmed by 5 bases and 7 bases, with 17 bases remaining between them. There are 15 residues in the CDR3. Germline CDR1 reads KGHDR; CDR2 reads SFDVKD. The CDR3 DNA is TGTGCCACCAGTGTCGGGCAGGGGCGGTCAAATGAGCAGTTCTTC. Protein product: CATSVGQGRSNEQFF.

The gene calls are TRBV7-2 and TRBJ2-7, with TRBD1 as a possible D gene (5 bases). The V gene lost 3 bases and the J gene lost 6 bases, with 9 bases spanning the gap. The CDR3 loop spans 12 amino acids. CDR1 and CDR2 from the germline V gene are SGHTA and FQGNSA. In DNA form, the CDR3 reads TGTGCCAGCAGCTTGGGGCGTTTCGAGCAGTACTTC. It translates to CASSLGRFEQYF.

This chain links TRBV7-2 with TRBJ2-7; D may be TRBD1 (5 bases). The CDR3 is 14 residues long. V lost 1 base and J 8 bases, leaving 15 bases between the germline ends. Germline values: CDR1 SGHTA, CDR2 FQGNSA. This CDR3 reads CASSLDTRVVQQYF. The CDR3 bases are TGTGCCAGCAGCTTAGACACCAGGGTAGTTCAGCAGTACTTC.

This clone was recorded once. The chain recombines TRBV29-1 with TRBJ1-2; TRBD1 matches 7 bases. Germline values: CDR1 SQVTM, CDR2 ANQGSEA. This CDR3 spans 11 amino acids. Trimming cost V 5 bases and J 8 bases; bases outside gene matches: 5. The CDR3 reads CSVLQGDGYTF. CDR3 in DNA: TGCAGCGTTCTTCAGGGGGACGGCTACACCTTC.

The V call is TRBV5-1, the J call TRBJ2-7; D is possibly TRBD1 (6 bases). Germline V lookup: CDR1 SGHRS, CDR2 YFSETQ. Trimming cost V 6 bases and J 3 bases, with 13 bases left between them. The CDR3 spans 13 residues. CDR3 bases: TGCGCCAGCACGCCCGACAGGTACTACGAGCAGTACTTC. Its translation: CASTPDRYYEQYF.

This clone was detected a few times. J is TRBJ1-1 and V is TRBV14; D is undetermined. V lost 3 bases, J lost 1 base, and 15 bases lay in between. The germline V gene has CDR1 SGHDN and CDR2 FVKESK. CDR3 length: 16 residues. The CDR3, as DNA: TGTGCCAGCAGCCACCTTACTAGGGTACCGAACACTGAAGCTTTCTTT. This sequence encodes CASSHLTRVPNTEAFF.

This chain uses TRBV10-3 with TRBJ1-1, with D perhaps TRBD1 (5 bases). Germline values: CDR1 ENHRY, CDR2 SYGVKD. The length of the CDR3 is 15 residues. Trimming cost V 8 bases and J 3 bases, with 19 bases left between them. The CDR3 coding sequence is TGTGCCATCTCCGGGTCGGGGGGAAGGGACACTGAAGCTTTCTTT. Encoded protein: CAISGSGGRDTEAFF.

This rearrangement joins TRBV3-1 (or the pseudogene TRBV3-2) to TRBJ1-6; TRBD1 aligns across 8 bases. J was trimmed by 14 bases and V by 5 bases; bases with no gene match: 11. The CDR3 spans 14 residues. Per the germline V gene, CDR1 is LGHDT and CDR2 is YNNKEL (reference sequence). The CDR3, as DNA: TGTGCCAGCAGCTCACCGGGACAGGTTCCGACCCTCCACTTT. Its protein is CASSSPGQVPTLHF.

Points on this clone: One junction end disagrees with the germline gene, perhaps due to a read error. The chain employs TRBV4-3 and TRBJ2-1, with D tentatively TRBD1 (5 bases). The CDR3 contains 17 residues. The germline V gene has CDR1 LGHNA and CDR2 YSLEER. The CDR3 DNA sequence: TGCGCCAGCAGCCAAGATCAAGACAGTTCCTTCTACAATGAGCAGCTCTTC. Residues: CASSQDQDSSFYNEQLF.

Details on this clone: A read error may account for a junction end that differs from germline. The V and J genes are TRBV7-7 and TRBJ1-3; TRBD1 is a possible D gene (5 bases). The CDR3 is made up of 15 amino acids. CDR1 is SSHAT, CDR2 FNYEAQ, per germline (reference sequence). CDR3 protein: CASSLAAGSGNTIYF. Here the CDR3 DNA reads TGTGCTAGCAGCTTAGCGGCAGGGTCAGGAAACACCATATATTTT.

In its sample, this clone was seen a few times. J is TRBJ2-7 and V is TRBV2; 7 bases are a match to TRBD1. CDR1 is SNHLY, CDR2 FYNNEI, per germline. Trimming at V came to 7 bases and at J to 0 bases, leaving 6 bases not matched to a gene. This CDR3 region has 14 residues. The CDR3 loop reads CASKGTANSYEQYF. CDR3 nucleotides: TGTGCCAGCAAGGGGACAGCTAACTCCTACGAGCAGTACTTC.

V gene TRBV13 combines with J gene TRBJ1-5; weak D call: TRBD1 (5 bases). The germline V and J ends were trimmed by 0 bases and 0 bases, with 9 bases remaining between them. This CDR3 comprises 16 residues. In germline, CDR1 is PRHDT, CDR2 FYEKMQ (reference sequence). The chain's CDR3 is CASSLGQGFSNQPQHF. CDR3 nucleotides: TGTGCCAGCAGCTTAGGGCAGGGCTTTAGCAATCAGCCCCAGCATTTT.

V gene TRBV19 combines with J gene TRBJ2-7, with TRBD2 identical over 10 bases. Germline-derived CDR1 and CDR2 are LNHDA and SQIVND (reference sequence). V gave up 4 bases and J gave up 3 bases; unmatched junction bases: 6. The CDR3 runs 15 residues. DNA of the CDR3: TGTGCCAGTAGTAAAGCGGGAGGGCCCATCTACGAGCAGTACTTC. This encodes CASSKAGGPIYEQYF.

This chain's CDR3 is CASSLPGTAINSPLHF. As DNA, the CDR3 is TGTGCCAGCAGCTTACCCGGGACAGCCATTAATTCACCCCTCCACTTT. The gene calls are TRBV11-2 and TRBJ1-6, with TRBD1 identical over 7 bases. The CDR3 spans 16 residues. CDR1 and CDR2 (germline): SGHAT, FQNNGV. The J segment lost 6 bases and the V segment lost 2 bases, leaving 7 bases of the junction unmatched.

The CDR3 region has the DNA TGTGCCAGCAGTAACCCCGACGGGTTGGAGTTCTTC. The encoded protein is CASSNPDGLEFF. The chain has TRBV2 and TRBJ2-1; D uncertain. With 5 bases removed from V and 14 bases from J, the gap between germline ends came to 16 bases. The germline CDR1 and CDR2 sequences are SNHLY and FYNNEI. The CDR3 length is 12 residues.

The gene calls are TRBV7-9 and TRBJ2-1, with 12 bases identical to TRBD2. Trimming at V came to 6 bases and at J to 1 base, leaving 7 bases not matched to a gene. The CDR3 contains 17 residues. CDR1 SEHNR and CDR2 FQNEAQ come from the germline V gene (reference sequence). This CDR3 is CASSNGLAGLSYNEQFF. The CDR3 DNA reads TGTGCCAGCAGTAACGGACTAGCGGGGCTGTCCTACAATGAGCAGTTCTTC.

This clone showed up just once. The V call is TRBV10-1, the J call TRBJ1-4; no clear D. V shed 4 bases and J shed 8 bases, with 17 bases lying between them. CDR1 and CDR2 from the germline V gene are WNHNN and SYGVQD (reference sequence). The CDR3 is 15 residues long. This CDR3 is CASSALCGTGEKLFF. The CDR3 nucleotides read TGCGCCAGCAGTGCCCTCTGCGGCACGGGGGAAAAACTGTTTTTT.

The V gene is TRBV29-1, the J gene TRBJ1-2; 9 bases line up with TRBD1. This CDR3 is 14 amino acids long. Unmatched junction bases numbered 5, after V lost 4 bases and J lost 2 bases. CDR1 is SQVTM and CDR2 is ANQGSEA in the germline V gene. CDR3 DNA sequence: TGCAGCGTTGGGGGGACAGGGCCCAACTATGGCTACACCTTC. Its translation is CSVGGTGPNYGYTF.

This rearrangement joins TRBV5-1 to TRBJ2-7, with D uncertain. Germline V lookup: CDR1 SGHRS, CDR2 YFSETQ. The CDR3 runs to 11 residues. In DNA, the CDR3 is TGCCCCCTCGCGCGTTCCTACGAGCAGTACTTC. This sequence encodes CPLARSYEQYF.

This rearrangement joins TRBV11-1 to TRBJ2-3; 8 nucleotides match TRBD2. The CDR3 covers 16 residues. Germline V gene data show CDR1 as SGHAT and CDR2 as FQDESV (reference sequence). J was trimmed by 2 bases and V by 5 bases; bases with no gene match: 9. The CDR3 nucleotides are TGTGCCAGCAGCCGAAATTCGGGGGGGCTCACAGATACGCAGTATTTT. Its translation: CASSRNSGGLTDTQYF.

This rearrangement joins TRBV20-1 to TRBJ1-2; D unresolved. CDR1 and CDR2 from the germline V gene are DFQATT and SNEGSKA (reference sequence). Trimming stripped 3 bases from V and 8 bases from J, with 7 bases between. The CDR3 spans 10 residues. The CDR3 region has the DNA TGCAGTGCTAGCGAGAGGGGCTACACCTTC. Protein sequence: CSASERGYTF.

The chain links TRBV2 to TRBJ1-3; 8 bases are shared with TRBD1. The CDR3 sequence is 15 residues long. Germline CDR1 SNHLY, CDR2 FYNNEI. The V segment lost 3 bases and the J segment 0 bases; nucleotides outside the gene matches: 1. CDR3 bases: TGTGCCAGCAGTGATGGGACAGGCTCTGGAAACACCATATATTTT. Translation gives CASSDGTGSGNTIYF. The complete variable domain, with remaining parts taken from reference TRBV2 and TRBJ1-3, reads EPEVTQTPSHQVTQMGQEVILRCVPISNHLYFYWYRQILGQKVEFLVSFYNNEISEKSEIFDDQFSVERPDGSNFTLKIRSTKLEDSAMYFCASSDGTGSGNTIYFGEGSWLTVV.

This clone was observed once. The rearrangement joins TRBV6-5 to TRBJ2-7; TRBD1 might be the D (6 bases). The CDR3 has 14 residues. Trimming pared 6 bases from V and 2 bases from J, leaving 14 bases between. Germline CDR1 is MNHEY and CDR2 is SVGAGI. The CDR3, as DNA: TGTGCCAGCAGCAGGGGTCCCAGCACCTACGAGCAGTACTTC. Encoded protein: CASSRGPSTYEQYF.